This passage covers 20 T cell receptor beta chains from one sample sequenced in a study of T-cell reconstitution after alpha-beta-depleted transplantation in children (dated by TCRdb to between 2015 and 2016). Library prep was done by PCR. TCRdb names Illumina HiSeq 2500 as the instrument used. Molecular barcoding was employed in the preparation of TCR libraries, with unique molecular identifiers being used to normalize TCRbeta repertoire quantification. Starting from the raw public reads, TCRdb applied fastp trimming at Q25, assembled clones with MiXCR and retained in-frame beta chains. Here each entry gathers all rows of one CDR3 protein and keeps the most common genes and DNA. The sample table holds 700,000 to 950,000 distinct CDR3 sequences, of which less than 20% were seen once. Clones ranked in the top ten supply around 4.5% of the sample. The sample's treatment or condition label, in plain terms: allogeneic hematopoietic cell transplantation with graft depleted of TCRalphabeta T cells and CD19 B cells.

The sequencing used PBMCs, mostly from graft donor cells, collected 360 days after TCRalphabeta/CD19-depleted stem cell transplant. These receptors originate from a male patient younger than 18 who had a stem cell transplant for acute lymphoblastic leukemia, so the T cells may come from the graft donor.

This clonotype was found a few times. V and J are TRBV20-1 and TRBJ2-5; D unresolved. The CDR3 contains 15 residues. Germline V gene data show CDR1 as DFQATT and CDR2 as SNEGSKA (reference sequence). Trimming took off 5 bases at V and 5 bases at J, with 21 bases between the two ends. CDR3 DNA sequence: TGCAGTGCTGCCGTCGAGGCCACGTGGCGGGAGACCCAGTACTTC. Translated, it gives CSAAVEATWRETQYF.

This clonotype was detected ten times or more. This chain links TRBV7-9 with TRBJ2-7, with TRBD2 identical over 8 bases. The CDR3 loop spans 15 amino acids. After removal of 2 bases from V and 6 bases from J, the junction contained 9 bases not matched to a gene. Germline V lookup: CDR1 SEHNR, CDR2 FQNEAQ (reference sequence). In DNA form, the CDR3 reads TGTGCCAGCAGCTTATATCAAGCGGGAGTTTCCGAGCAGTACTTC. Translating it yields CASSLYQAGVSEQYF.

The chain has TRBV5-1 and TRBJ1-4; possible D gene TRBD1, 5 bases. CDR3 length: 15 amino acids. Trimming removed 1 base at V and 8 bases at J, with 15 bases between. The germline CDR1 and CDR2 sequences are SGHRS and YFSETQ. Here the CDR3 reads CASSLTSGKWEKLFF. Written as DNA, the CDR3 is TGCGCCAGCAGCTTGACGTCAGGGAAATGGGAAAAACTGTTTTTT.

This clonotype has just a few counts. The chain joins TRBV20-1 to TRBJ1-3, with 7 bases fitting TRBD1. The V gene end was trimmed by 2 bases and the J gene end by 4 bases; junction bases not matched to a gene: 8. CDR1 DFQATT and CDR2 SNEGSKA come from the germline V gene (reference sequence). The CDR3 sequence is 15 residues long. CDR3 bases: TGCAGTGCTAGAAGGCGACAGGGTACAGGAAACACCATATATTTT. Translating it yields CSARRRQGTGNTIYF.

The sample holds many counts of this clonotype. V is TRBV5-1 and J is TRBJ1-2; 8 nucleotides line up with TRBD1. CDR3 length: 14 amino acids. Germline V CDR1 and CDR2: SGHRS, YFSETQ. V trimming: 0 bases; J trimming: 3 bases; junction bases outside the gene matches: 1. The CDR3 DNA reads as TGCGCCAGCAGCTTGGCGGACAGGGACTATGGCTACACCTTC. Translated: CASSLADRDYGYTF.

This clonotype was detected only a few times. This chain joins TRBV27 and TRBJ2-7; the match to TRBD2 covers 9 bases. V trimming: 3 bases; J trimming: 5 bases; junction bases outside the gene matches: 8. CDR1 is MNHEY and CDR2 is SMNVEV in the germline V gene (reference sequence). The CDR3 loop spans 15 amino acids. The CDR3 sequence is CASSFLGLAGHEQYF. CDR3 nucleotide sequence: TGTGCCAGCAGTTTTTTGGGCCTAGCGGGACACGAGCAGTACTTC.

This clonotype has a handful of counts. This chain links TRBV29-1 with TRBJ1-1, with unresolved D. Trimming took 6 bases from V and 1 from J, leaving 12 bases between them. Germline lookup yields CDR1 SQVTM and CDR2 ANQGSEA. This CDR3 has 13 residues. The CDR3 DNA reads as TGCAGCGTGGCTCCAGGTAGGAACACTGAAGCTTTCTTT. This translates into CSVAPGRNTEAFF. Filled out from reference TRBV29-1 and TRBJ1-1, the complete variable domain reads SAVISQKPSRDICQRGTSLTIQCQVDSQVTMMFWYRQQPGQSLTLIATANQGSEATYESGFVIDKFPISRPNLTFSTLTVSNMSPEDSSIYLCSVAPGRNTEAFFGQGTRLTVV.

The rearrangement links TRBV3-1 to TRBJ2-1; 14 bases are shared with TRBD2. This CDR3 region has 17 residues. Looked up from germline, CDR1 is LGHDT and CDR2 is YNNKEL (reference sequence). V lost 0 bases and J lost 8; bases outside the gene matches: 6. The CDR3 nucleotides are TGTGCCAGCAGCCAAGACCCGGGACTAGCGGGAGTGTATGAGCAGTTCTTC. Translating gives CASSQDPGLAGVYEQFF.

This clonotype has more than one count but fewer than ten. The chain has TRBV3-1 and TRBJ2-1, with 7 bases fitting TRBD2. The CDR3 has 14 residues. V was pared by 4 bases and J by 5 bases, with 5 bases of the junction left unmatched. Germline lookup yields CDR1 LGHDT and CDR2 YNNKEL (reference sequence). The CDR3 loop is CASSLGLINNEQFF. The CDR3 nucleotides are TGTGCCAGCAGCCTGGGACTAATTAACAATGAGCAGTTCTTC.

The CDR3 DNA reads TGTGCCAGCTCACCACCAACTACGGCAGGGGACGAGCAGTACTTC. It codes for CASSPPTTAGDEQYF. The chain recombines TRBV18 with TRBJ2-7, with a tentative D call TRBD1 (6 bases). Germline-derived CDR1 and CDR2 are KGHSH and LQKENI. The ends were cut back, 0 bases at V and 5 bases at J, with 14 bases in the middle. The CDR3 runs to 15 residues. Filled out from reference TRBV18 and TRBJ2-7, the complete variable domain reads NAGVMQNPRHLVRRRGQEARLRCSPMKGHSHVYWYRQLPEEGLKFMVYLQKENIIDESGMPKERFSAEFPKEGPSILRIQQVVRGDSAAYFCASSPPTTAGDEQYFGPGTRLTVT.

The J gene is TRBJ1-1, the V gene TRBV20-1, with a possible D match to TRBD1 (6 bases). This CDR3 comprises 13 residues. Germline assignment: CDR1 DFQATT and CDR2 SNEGSKA (reference sequence). V lost 0 bases to trimming and J lost 14 bases, with 19 bases between them. The CDR3 here is CSARDPRGASEFF. The CDR3, as DNA: TGCAGTGCTAGAGATCCTCGGGGGGCCTCTGAATTCTTT.

This clonotype was observed a handful of times. This chain uses TRBV11-1 with TRBJ2-5, with D unclear. CDR1 and CDR2 from the germline V gene are SGHAT and FQDESV (reference sequence). CDR3 length equals 13 residues. V was shortened by 3 bases and J by 4 bases, with 9 bases between the two germline ends. The CDR3 is CASSFLERETQYF. CDR3 coding DNA: TGTGCCAGCAGCTTTCTAGAACGAGAGACCCAGTACTTC.

This clonotype was seen a handful of times. This chain connects TRBV25-1 to TRBJ1-4; D is uncertain. The V end lost 5 bases, the J end lost 3 bases, and 13 bases lay between the germline ends. CDR1 and CDR2 (germline): MGHDK, SYGVNS. The CDR3 consists of 15 residues. In DNA, the CDR3 is TGTGCCAGCAGTCCGGCGGGATTGCCTAATGAAAAACTGTTTTTT. Its protein product is CASSPAGLPNEKLFF. Full variable domain (rest looked up from reference TRBV25-1 and TRBJ1-4): EADIYQTPRYLVIGTGKKITLECSQTMGHDKMYWYQQDPGMELHLIHYSYGVNSTEKGDLSSESTVSRIRTEHFPLTLESARPSHTSQYLCASSPAGLPNEKLFFGSGTQLSVL.

This clonotype was observed at least ten times. This sequence joins TRBV5-1 and TRBJ2-2; 7 bases fit TRBD2. Germline CDR1 and CDR2: SGHRS and YFSETQ. With V trimmed by 4 bases and J by 4 bases, 7 bases remained unmatched. This CDR3 is 15 amino acids long. DNA of the CDR3: TGCGCCAGCAGCCGACTAGCTGTGGGCACCGGGGAGCTGTTTTTT. The encoded protein is CASSRLAVGTGELFF.

This clonotype came up a few times. The V call is TRBV4-1, the J call TRBJ2-7; either TRBD1 or TRBD2 may fit D (5 bases each). Germline V gives CDR1 MGHRA, CDR2 YSYEKL. V gave up 0 bases and J gave up 2 bases, with 14 bases separating them. The CDR3 spans 16 residues. CDR3: CASSQDLGTGTYEQYF. DNA of the CDR3: TGCGCCAGCAGCCAAGATCTGGGGACGGGCACCTACGAGCAGTACTTC.

Only a few counts were recorded for this clonotype. The gene calls are TRBV12-5 and TRBJ2-1; TRBD2 matches 10 bases. The CDR3 length is 20 residues. From germline, CDR1 is LGHNT and CDR2 FRNRAP. The J segment lost 1 base and the V segment lost 4 bases, leaving 16 bases of the junction unmatched. The CDR3 region is CASGSTQLGGLASSYNEQFF. The DNA for the CDR3 is TGTGCTAGTGGTTCAACCCAACTTGGGGGACTAGCGTCTTCCTACAATGAGCAGTTCTTC.

V is TRBV7-3 and J is TRBJ1-1; D is unclear. The CDR3 is 16 residues long. Germline-derived CDR1 and CDR2 are SGHTA and FQGTGA. V lost 2 bases and J lost 0, with 13 bases in between. The CDR3 DNA sequence: TGTGCCAGCAGCTTACTTAATGAGGAACTGAACACTGAAGCTTTCTTT. Translating it yields CASSLLNEELNTEAFF.

This clonotype was observed a handful of times. V and J are TRBV29-1 and TRBJ2-2; 9 bases line up with TRBD1. Trimming removed 5 bases from V and 6 bases from J; junction bases left unmatched: 7. This CDR3 region has 14 residues. CDR1 is SQVTM, CDR2 ANQGSEA, per germline. The DNA of the CDR3 is TGCAGCGTTTCCGGGACAGGGAAGCCCGGGGAGCTGTTTTTT. Encoded protein: CSVSGTGKPGELFF.

This clonotype occurred a few times. The V gene is TRBV7-2, the J gene TRBJ2-7; D is ambiguous. The CDR3 is 14 amino acids. Trimming shortened V by 5 bases and J by 1 base, and 12 bases separated the two germline ends. Looked up from germline, CDR1 is SGHTA and CDR2 is FQGNSA. This chain's CDR3 is CASSPPAPSYEQYF. Written as DNA, the CDR3 is TGTGCCAGCAGCCCCCCCGCACCGTCCTACGAGCAGTACTTC.

This clonotype occurred a few times. The V and J genes are TRBV20-1 and TRBJ2-4; D is ambiguous. Trimming pared 7 bases from V and 0 bases from J, leaving 10 bases between. Germline V gene lookup returns CDR1 DFQATT and CDR2 SNEGSKA (reference sequence). The CDR3 contains 13 residues. The CDR3 nucleotides are TGCAGTGGGGGAAGGGTAGCCAAAAACATTCAGTACTTC. It translates to CSGGRVAKNIQYF.